The 21 T cell receptor beta chains presented below share a single source sample, sequenced in a study of blood T cells in healthy people across ages. Primed by a sample-barcoded 5' primer and a J-beta primer mix, a second PCR proceeded for 7 to 11 cycles. Each CDR3 protein is one row after TCRdb ran MiXCR on the 5' RACE reads. The table has 1,800,000 or so distinct CDR3 sequences, about two fifths seen once; the top ten hold 23%. The sequenced material came from blood. These receptors were taken from a human donor in good health.

This clonotype has only a few counts. The chain recombines TRBV4-3 with TRBJ2-1; 10 nucleotides agree with TRBD2. With 4 bases clipped from V and 0 bases from J, the junction kept 9 bases outside the gene matches. The length of the CDR3 is 18 residues. Germline V gene sequence: CDR1 LGHNA, CDR2 YSLEER. The CDR3 DNA sequence: TGCGCCAGCAGCCTCCTGGGGGTAGCGGGGGGCTCCTACAATGAGCAGTTCTTC. Its translation is CASSLLGVAGGSYNEQFF.

The rearrangement joins TRBV29-1 to TRBJ2-7; no clear D gene. The J call may be in error: the DNA end matches TRBJ2-5 better. CDR1 SQVTM and CDR2 ANQGSEA come from the germline V gene. The CDR3 totals 11 residues. The CDR3 is CSGGPPGTQYF. The CDR3 nucleotides are TGCAGCGGTGGGCCCCCGGGGACCCAGTACTTC.

This clonotype turned up a few times. This chain connects TRBV9 to TRBJ2-7, with 7 bases that match TRBD1. Germline V gives CDR1 SGDLS, CDR2 YYNGEE. The CDR3 covers 12 residues. J was trimmed by 7 bases and V by 3 bases; bases with no gene match: 4. This CDR3 reads CASSDTGVEQYF. The CDR3 nucleotides read TGTGCCAGCAGCGATACAGGGGTGGAGCAGTACTTC.

The rearrangement joins TRBV20-1 to TRBJ2-7; D remains ambiguous. Trimming stripped 6 bases from V and 2 bases from J, with 14 bases between. The CDR3 loop spans 13 amino acids. Germline CDR1 is DFQATT and CDR2 is SNEGSKA (reference sequence). The CDR3 DNA reads TGCAGTGCCAGATCCACGTGGACCTACGAGCAGTACTTC. Its translation is CSARSTWTYEQYF.

This clonotype was recorded only once. The rearrangement uses TRBV9 and TRBJ2-3; D perhaps matches TRBD1 (5 bases). The CDR3 loop spans 14 amino acids. Trimming took off 6 bases at V and 4 bases at J, with 15 bases between the two ends. The V gene's germline CDR1 is SGDLS and CDR2 YYNGEE. In nucleotides, the CDR3 is TGTGCCAGCAACACAAGGGGAAGTCCAGATACGCAGTATTTT. Protein sequence: CASNTRGSPDTQYF.

There are many counts of this clonotype. The chain is built from TRBV5-1 and TRBJ1-2, with 10 bases matching TRBD1. V trimming: 3 bases; J trimming: 0 bases; junction bases outside the gene matches: 2. This CDR3 has 15 amino acids. Germline V gives CDR1 SGHRS, CDR2 YFSETQ. CDR3 coding DNA: TGCGCCAGCAGCTCCGGGACAGGGGCTAACTATGGCTACACCTTC. This encodes CASSSGTGANYGYTF.

About this clonotype itself: One junction end disagrees with the germline gene, perhaps due to a read error. The chain uses TRBV11-1 and TRBJ2-1; D is unclear. Germline CDR1 reads SGHAT; CDR2 reads FQDESV (reference sequence). The CDR3 extends over 14 amino acids. The CDR3 spells CASNPGLSSNEQFF. The CDR3 DNA sequence: TGTGCCAGCAATCCGGGCCTCTCCTCCAATGAGCAGTTCTTC.

The chain uses TRBV6-8 and TRBJ2-5; perhaps TRBD2 as D (6 bases). This CDR3 contains 16 residues. Germline CDR1 is MNHGY and CDR2 is SAAAGT. The V and J ends lost 4 bases and 4 bases respectively, with 19 bases between them. The CDR3 region is CASSSRGGKMGETQYF. CDR3 nucleotides: TGTGCCAGCAGTTCCCGTGGAGGGAAGATGGGAGAGACCCAGTACTTC.

This clonotype was seen at least ten times. The chain couples TRBV7-2 to TRBJ2-3; D is uncertain. CDR1 and CDR2 from the germline V gene are SGHTA and FQGNSA. This CDR3 is built from 15 residues. V lost 0 bases and J lost 0, with 7 bases in between. Here the CDR3 DNA reads TGTGCCAGCAGCTTAGCGCGACTGAGCACAGATACGCAGTATTTT. It codes for CASSLARLSTDTQYF.

The rearrangement joins TRBV5-5 to TRBJ1-1, with D unresolved. CDR1 and CDR2 from the germline V gene are SGHKS and YYEKEE (reference sequence). V lost 2 bases and J lost 3, with 14 bases in between. This CDR3 has 15 amino acids. The CDR3 sequence: CASSFDVRPDTEAFF. DNA for the CDR3: TGTGCCAGCAGCTTCGACGTTAGACCGGACACTGAAGCTTTCTTT.

This chain joins TRBV27 and TRBJ2-3; D is uncertain. Germline CDR1 reads MNHEY; CDR2 reads SMNVEV (reference sequence). The CDR3 has 15 residues. V was shortened by 5 bases and J by 0 bases, with 12 bases between the two germline ends. The CDR3 bases are TGTGCCAGCAGTCAACAGCCCCTCAGCACAGATACGCAGTATTTT. It encodes CASSQQPLSTDTQYF.

A word on this clonotype: Being one base from a much bigger clone, this may be a read error. The chain combines TRBV3-1 with TRBJ2-7; D is tentatively TRBD1 or TRBD2 (5 bases each). Germline V gives CDR1 LGHDT, CDR2 YNNKEL (reference sequence). CDR3 length: 14 amino acids. The V and J ends lost 7 bases and 6 bases respectively, with 19 bases between them. The CDR3 sequence is CASTNRDGAGEQYF. The CDR3 region has the DNA TGTGCCAGCACCAACCGGGACGGGGCCGGCGAGCAGTACTTC.

This clonotype was seen more than once but under ten times. J is TRBJ2-7 and V is TRBV20-1, with D maybe TRBD1 (5 bases). The V gene's germline CDR1 is DFQATT and CDR2 SNEGSKA (reference sequence). Trimming removed 4 bases at V and 3 bases at J, with 19 bases between. The CDR3 spans 15 residues. CDR3 sequence (DNA): TGCAGTGCTACTTTTAGGGGTGGATTAAGCTACGAGCAGTACTTC. Protein sequence: CSATFRGGLSYEQYF.

V usage is TRBV9 and J usage is TRBJ2-3; 7 nucleotides agree with TRBD2. V shed 0 bases and J 2 bases; nucleotides not matched to a gene: 12. The CDR3 has 18 amino acids. Germline V gene sequence: CDR1 SGDLS, CDR2 YYNGEE. CDR3 nucleotide sequence: TGTGCCAGCAGCGTAGGTGTGGGGCGGGGGTCCCTCACAGATACGCAGTATTTT. This translates into CASSVGVGRGSLTDTQYF.

The V gene is TRBV3-1, the J gene TRBJ1-4; 9 bases map to TRBD1. The CDR3 consists of 15 residues. V trimming: 2 bases; J trimming: 4 bases; junction bases outside the gene matches: 2. Germline CDR1 reads LGHDT; CDR2 reads YNNKEL (reference sequence). CDR3 bases: TGTGCCAGCAGCCAAATGGGACAGGGTAATGAAAAACTGTTTTTT. Translating it yields CASSQMGQGNEKLFF.

Only a few counts were recorded for this clonotype. The chain links TRBV20-1 to TRBJ2-1; 14 bases match TRBD2. The V segment lost 3 bases and the J segment 10 bases; nucleotides outside the gene matches: 8. This CDR3 has 15 residues. In germline, CDR1 is DFQATT, CDR2 SNEGSKA (reference sequence). The DNA of the CDR3 is TGCAGTGCTAGCCACGGGACTAGCGGGGGCCGCGAGCAGTTCTTC. It yields the protein CSASHGTSGGREQFF.

A word on this clonotype: One end of the junction fails to match germline, which may point to a read error. The rearrangement uses TRBV6-2 or TRBV6-3 and TRBJ2-5; the D gene is possibly TRBD2 (5 bases). CDR1 is MNHEY and CDR2 is SVGEGT in the germline V gene. The CDR3 is 17 residues long. The CDR3 loop is CVSSLSRALGSRETQYF. In DNA form, the CDR3 reads TGTGTCAGCAGTTTGTCGCGGGCCCTTGGTTCCCGGGAGACCCAGTACTTC.

The chain couples TRBV5-5 to TRBJ2-1, with D possibly being TRBD1 or TRBD2 (5 bases each). Germline lookup yields CDR1 SGHKS and CDR2 YYEKEE (reference sequence). This CDR3 has 13 residues. Trimming took 6 bases from V and 13 from J, leaving 20 bases between them. CDR3 in DNA: TGTGCCAGCACCCTGAGGGGATTGGAGACCCAGTTCTTC. Amino acid sequence: CASTLRGLETQFF.

V usage is TRBV7-3 and J usage is TRBJ2-7, with D unresolved. V was pared by 2 bases and J by 3 bases, with 8 bases between. The CDR3 is 13 residues long. Germline V gives CDR1 SGHTA, CDR2 FQGTGA. The CDR3 loop reads CASSLDPHYEQYF. In DNA, the CDR3 is TGTGCCAGCAGCTTAGACCCCCACTACGAGCAGTACTTC.

The chain joins TRBV6-5 to TRBJ2-3; D is uncertain. Germline V gene data show CDR1 as MNHEY and CDR2 as SVGAGI. Trimming pared 0 bases from V and 2 bases from J, leaving 6 bases between. This CDR3 is built from 14 residues. CDR3 coding DNA: TGTGCCAGCAGTTACTCGGCATACACAGATACGCAGTATTTT. This sequence encodes CASSYSAYTDTQYF.

The chain has TRBV20-1 and TRBJ2-7; D is tentatively TRBD1 or TRBD2 (5 bases each). CDR3 size: 11 residues. The ends were cut back, 8 bases at V and 4 bases at J, with 12 bases in the middle. The germline V gene encodes CDR1 DFQATT and CDR2 SNEGSKA (reference sequence). DNA of the CDR3: TGCAGTTGGGACGGAGTTTACGAGCAGTACTTC. Residues: CSWDGVYEQYF.